This T cell receptor (beta chain) was recovered during a study of regulatory T cells in long-lasting Graves disease. For the study at large: Duration of antithyroid drug therapy among newly diagnosed Graves' patients was under 3 months.

This clonotype has at least ten counts. As to time point: newly diagnosed GD, antithyroid drugs for less than 3 months. TCR sequences were obtained from RNA taken from PBMCs. Combining iRepertoire HTBI primers with Arm-PCR of CDR3 regions, the authors built TCR beta libraries. In the authors' workflow: Identification across samples found about 61 TRBV and around 15 TRBJ segments. Each CDR3 protein is one row after TCRdb ran MiXCR on the multiplex PCR reads. These V and J calls originate from TCRdb's pipeline instead of the authors' own analysis. Found here are fewer than 650,000 distinct CDR3 sequences, under 20% of them singletons; the top ten hold about 20%. These data also formed part of another study, on T cells in Graves' hyperthyroidism and ophthalmopathy. Per that paper: The patients, who ranged from 18 to 65 in age, presented with newly diagnosed hyperthyroidism lasting under 2 months. RT-PCR in the first round (using the HTBI primer set) targeted the TCR CDR3.

The sample in question was peripheral blood mononuclear cells (PBMCs), obtained at new diagnosis, from a patient treated with antithyroid drugs. The clonotype was recovered from a woman aged 25-40 years with Graves disease.

The CDR3 region is CASSDLGTGVNEQYF. In DNA form, the CDR3 reads TGTGCCAGCAGCGACCTCGGGACAGGGGTTAACGAGCAGTACTTC. V gene TRBV27 combines with J gene TRBJ2-7, with 10 nucleotides matching TRBD1. The CDR3 is 15 residues long. Per germline, CDR1 MNHEY and CDR2 SMNVEV (reference sequence). Trimming at V came to 6 bases and at J to 5 bases, leaving 10 bases not matched to a gene.